This T cell receptor beta chain came from a study of T-cell memory formation after mild COVID-19. Study overall: Clustering of TCRs was largely donor specific. Study-wide results and limits: Clones that shrank (day 15 to 85) were balanced CD4/CD8, whereas later expanders leaned CD4+. The appearance of some responding clones in pre-infection memory suggested that cross-reactive memory joined. Among CD4+ contracting clones, most were CM and EM, and CD8+ ones EMRA.

This clonotype has at least ten counts. Antigen: not known. With V trimmed by 5 bases and J by 7 bases, 7 bases remained unmatched. The CDR3 length is 15 residues. One entry per CDR3 protein, called by TCRdb with MiXCR from the 5' RACE reads. Of about 34,000 distinct CDR3 sequences listed, around 7.7% are singletons. The sequenced sample consisted of PBMCs or a T cell subset sorted from them (not recorded which). The chain is built from TRBV12-3 or TRBV12-4 and TRBJ2-2; 10 bases fit TRBD1. This clonotype was sampled from a man aged 18-30 years who had mild COVID-19 (a few samples of this study predate the infection). Cell type and time point are not known. The CDR3 DNA reads TGTGCCAGCAGTCGTCCGGGACAGGGGATCGGGGAGCTGTTTTTT. This codes for CASSRPGQGIGELFF.